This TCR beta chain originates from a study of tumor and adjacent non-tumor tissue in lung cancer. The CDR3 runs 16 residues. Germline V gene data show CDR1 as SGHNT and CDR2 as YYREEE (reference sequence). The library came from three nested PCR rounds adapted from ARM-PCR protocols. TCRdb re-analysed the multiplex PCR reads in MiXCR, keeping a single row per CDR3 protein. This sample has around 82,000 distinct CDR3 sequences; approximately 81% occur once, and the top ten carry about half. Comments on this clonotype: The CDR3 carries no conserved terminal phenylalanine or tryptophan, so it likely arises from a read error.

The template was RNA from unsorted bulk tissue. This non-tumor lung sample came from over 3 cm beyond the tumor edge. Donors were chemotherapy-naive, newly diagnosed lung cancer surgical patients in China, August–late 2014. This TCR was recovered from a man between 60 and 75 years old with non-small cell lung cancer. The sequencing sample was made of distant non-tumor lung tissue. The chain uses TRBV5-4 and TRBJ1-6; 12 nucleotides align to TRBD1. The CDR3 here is CAGSPGQGANNSPLHI. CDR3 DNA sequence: TGTGCCGGCAGCCCGGGACAGGGGGCGAATAATTCACCCCTCCACATT.